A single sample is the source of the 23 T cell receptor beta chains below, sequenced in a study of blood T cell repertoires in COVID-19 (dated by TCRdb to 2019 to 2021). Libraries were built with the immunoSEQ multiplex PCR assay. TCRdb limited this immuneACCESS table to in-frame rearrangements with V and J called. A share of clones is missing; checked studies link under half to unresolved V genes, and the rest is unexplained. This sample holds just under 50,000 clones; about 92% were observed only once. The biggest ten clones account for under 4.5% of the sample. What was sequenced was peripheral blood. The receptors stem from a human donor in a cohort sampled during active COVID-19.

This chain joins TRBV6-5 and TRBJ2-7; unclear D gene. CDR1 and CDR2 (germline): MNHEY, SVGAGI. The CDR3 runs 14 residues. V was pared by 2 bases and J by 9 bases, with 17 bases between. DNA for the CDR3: TGTGCCAGCAGTTACCCGAACCCCACCGGGTGGCAGTACTTC. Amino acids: CASSYPNPTGWQYF.

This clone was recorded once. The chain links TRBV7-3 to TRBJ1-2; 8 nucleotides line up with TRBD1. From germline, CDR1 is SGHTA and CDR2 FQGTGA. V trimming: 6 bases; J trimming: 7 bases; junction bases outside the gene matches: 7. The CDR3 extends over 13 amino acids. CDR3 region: CASSYPQGAGYTF. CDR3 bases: TGTGCCAGCAGTTACCCCCAGGGGGCTGGCTACACCTTC.

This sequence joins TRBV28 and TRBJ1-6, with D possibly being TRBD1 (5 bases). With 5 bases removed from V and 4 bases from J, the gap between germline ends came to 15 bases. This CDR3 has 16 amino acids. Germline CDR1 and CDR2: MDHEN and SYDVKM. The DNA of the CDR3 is TGTGCCAGCAGTCTATCCCCGGCAGGGTATAATTCACCCCTCCACTTT. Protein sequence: CASSLSPAGYNSPLHF. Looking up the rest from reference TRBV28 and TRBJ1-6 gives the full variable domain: DVKVTQSSRYLVKRTGEKVFLECVQDMDHENMFWYRQDPGLGLRLIYFSYDVKMKEKGDIPEGYSVSREKKERFSLILESASTNQTSMYLCASSLSPAGYNSPLHFGNGTRLTVT.

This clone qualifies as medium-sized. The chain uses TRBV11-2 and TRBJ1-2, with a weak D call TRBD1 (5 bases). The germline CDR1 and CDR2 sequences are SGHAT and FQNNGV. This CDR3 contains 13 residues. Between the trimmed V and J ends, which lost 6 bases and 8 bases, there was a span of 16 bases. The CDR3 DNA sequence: TGTGCCAGCAGGGGGACTGCCCTTGTAGGCTACACCTTC. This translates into CASRGTALVGYTF. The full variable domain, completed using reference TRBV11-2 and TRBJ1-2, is EAGVAQSPRYKIIEKRQSVAFWCNPISGHATLYWYQQILGQGPKLLIQFQNNGVVDDSQLPKDRFSAERLKGVDSTLKIQPAKLEDSAVYLCASRGTALVGYTFGSGTRLTVV.

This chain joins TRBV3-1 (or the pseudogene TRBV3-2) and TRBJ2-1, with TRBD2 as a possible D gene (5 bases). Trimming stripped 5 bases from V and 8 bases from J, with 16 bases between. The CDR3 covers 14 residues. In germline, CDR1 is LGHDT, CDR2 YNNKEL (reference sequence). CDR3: CASSLTPFGDEQFF. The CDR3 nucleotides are TGTGCCAGCAGCTTAACCCCCTTCGGGGATGAGCAGTTCTTC.

The CDR3 here is CASSLGGQNYGYTF. The DNA for the CDR3 is TGCGCCAGCAGCTTGGGGGGACAGAACTATGGCTACACCTTC. The chain has TRBV5-1 and TRBJ1-2, with TRBD1 matching 7 bases. There are 14 residues in the CDR3. J lost 2 bases, V lost 0 bases, and 1 base had no gene match. The germline gives CDR1 SGHRS, CDR2 YFSETQ.

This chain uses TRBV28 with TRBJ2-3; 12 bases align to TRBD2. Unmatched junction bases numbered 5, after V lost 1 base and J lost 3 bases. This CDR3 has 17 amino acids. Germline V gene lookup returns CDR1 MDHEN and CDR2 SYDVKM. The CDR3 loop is CASSLSTSGRGTDTQYF. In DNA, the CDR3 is TGTGCCAGCAGTTTATCGACTAGCGGGAGAGGTACAGATACGCAGTATTTT.

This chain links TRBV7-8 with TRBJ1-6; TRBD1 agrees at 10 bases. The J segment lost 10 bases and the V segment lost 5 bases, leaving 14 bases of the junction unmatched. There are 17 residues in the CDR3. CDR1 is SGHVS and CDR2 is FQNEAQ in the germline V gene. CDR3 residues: CASSHDRGRLLWSPLHF. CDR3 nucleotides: TGTGCCAGCAGCCATGACAGGGGGCGCTTACTTTGGTCACCCCTCCACTTT.

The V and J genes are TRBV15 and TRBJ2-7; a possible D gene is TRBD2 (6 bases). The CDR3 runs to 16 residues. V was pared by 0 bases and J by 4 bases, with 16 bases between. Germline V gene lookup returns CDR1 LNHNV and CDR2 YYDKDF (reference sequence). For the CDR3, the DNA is TGTGCCACCAGCAGAGATGTGCGGGAAACCAATTACGAGCAGTACTTC. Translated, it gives CATSRDVRETNYEQYF.

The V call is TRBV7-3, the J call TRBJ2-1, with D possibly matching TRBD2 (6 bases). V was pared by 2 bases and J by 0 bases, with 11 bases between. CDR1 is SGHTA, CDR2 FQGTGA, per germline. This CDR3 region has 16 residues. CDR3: CASSLLGGNSYNEQFF. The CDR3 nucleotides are TGTGCCAGCAGCTTACTTGGCGGGAACTCCTACAATGAGCAGTTCTTC.

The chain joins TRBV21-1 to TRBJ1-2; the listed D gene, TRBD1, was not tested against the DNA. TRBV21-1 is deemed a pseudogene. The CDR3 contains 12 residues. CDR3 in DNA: TGTGCCAGCAGCCACAGGGTCTATGGCTACACCTTC. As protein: CASSHRVYGYTF.

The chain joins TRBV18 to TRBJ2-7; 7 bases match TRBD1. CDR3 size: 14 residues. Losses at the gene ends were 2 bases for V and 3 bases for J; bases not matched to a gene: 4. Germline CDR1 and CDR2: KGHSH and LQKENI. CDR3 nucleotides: TGTGCCAGCTCACCAGAACAGGGGCTCTACGAGCAGTACGTC. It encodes CASSPEQGLYEQYV.

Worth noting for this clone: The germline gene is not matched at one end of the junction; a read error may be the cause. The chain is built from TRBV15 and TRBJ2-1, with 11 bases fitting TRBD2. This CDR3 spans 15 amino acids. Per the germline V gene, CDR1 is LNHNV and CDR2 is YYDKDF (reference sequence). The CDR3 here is CATSRELAGDNEQFF. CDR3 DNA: TGTGCCACCAGCCGAGAACTAGCGGGAGACAATGAGCAGTTCTTC.

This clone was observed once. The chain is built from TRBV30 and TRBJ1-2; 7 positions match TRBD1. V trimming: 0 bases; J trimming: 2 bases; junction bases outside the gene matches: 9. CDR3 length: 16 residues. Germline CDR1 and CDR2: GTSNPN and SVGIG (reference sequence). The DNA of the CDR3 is TGTGCCTGGAGTGTAGACAGGGAATGGGGAAACTATGGCTACACCTTC. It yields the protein CAWSVDREWGNYGYTF. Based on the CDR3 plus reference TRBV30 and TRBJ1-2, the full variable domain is SQTIHQWPATLVQPVGSPLSLECTVEGTSNPNLYWYRQAAGRGLQLLFYSVGIGQISSEVPQNLSASRPQDRQFILSSKKLLLSDSGFYLCAWSVDREWGNYGYTFGSGTRLTVV.

The CDR3 bases are TGTGCCAGCAGCGTAGAGGGGGCAACCCCTAAAGCTTTCTTT. It codes for CASSVEGATPKAFF. This chain joins TRBV9 and TRBJ1-1; 7 bases are shared with TRBD1. V dropped 0 bases and J dropped 9; count of bases not matched to a gene: 8. CDR1 and CDR2 (germline): SGDLS, YYNGEE. The CDR3 consists of 14 residues.

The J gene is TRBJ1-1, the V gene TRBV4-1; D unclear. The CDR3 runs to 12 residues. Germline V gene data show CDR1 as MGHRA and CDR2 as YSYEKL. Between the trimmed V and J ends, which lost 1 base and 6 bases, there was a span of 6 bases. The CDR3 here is CASSQAGSEAFF. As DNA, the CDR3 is TGCGCCAGCAGCCAAGCGGGGTCTGAAGCTTTCTTT.

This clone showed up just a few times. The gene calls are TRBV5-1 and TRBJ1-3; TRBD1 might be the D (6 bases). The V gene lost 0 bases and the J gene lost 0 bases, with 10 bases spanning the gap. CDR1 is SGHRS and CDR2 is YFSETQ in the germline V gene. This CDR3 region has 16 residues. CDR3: CASSLATGFSGNTIYF. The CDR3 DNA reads TGCGCCAGCAGCTTGGCTACAGGGTTCTCTGGAAACACCATATATTTT.

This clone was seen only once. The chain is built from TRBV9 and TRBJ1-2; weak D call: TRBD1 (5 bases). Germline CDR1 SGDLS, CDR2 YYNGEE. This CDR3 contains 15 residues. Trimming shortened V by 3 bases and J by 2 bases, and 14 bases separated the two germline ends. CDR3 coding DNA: TGTGCCAGCAGCGAATCGCAGGGTCTCAACTATGGCTACACCTTC. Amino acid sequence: CASSESQGLNYGYTF.

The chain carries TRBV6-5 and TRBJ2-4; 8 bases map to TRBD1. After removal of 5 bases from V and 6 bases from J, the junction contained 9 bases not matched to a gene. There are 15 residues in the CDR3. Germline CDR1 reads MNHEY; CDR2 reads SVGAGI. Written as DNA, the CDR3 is TGTGCCAGCAGTCTAACCAGGGGGCTTGTAAACATTCAGTACTTC. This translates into CASSLTRGLVNIQYF.

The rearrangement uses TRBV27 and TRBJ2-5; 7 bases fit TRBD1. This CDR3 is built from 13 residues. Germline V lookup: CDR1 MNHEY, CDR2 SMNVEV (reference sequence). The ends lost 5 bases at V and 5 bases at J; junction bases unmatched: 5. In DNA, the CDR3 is TGTGCCAGCAGTAGACAGGGATGGGAGACCCAGTACTTC. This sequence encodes CASSRQGWETQYF.

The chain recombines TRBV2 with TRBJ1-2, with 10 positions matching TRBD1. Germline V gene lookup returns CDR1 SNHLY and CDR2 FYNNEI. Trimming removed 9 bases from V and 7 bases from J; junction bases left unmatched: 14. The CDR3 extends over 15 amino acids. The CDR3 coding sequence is TGTGCCAGGGGGGGGACAGGGGTTTCCTTTGCTGGCTACACCTTC. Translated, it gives CARGGTGVSFAGYTF.

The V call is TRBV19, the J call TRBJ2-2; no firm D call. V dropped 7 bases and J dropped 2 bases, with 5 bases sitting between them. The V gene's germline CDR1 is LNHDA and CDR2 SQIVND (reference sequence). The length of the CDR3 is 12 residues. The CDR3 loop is CASTRNTGELFF. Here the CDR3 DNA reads TGTGCCAGTACCAGAAACACCGGGGAGCTGTTTTTT.

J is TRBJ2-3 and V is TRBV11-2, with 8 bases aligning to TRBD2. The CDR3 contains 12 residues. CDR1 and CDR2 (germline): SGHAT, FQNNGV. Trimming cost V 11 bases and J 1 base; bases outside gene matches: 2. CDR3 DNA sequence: TGTGCCTCGCGGGAGGGCACAGATACGCAGTATTTT. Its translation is CASREGTDTQYF.